This T cell receptor (beta chain) was sequenced for a study of cytomegalovirus exposure and HLA in healthy donors. This CDR3 spans 16 amino acids. Germline CDR1 is MNHEY and CDR2 is SVGAGI. V was trimmed by 0 bases and J by 6 bases, leaving 15 bases between them. The assay was immunoSEQ multiplex PCR, and TCRdb's table has in-frame clones only and misses some. The repertoire holds 71,000 or so clones, with roughly 94% as singletons. The sample consisted of PBMCs. This clonotype was sampled from a man aged 18 to 29 in good health and CMV-seropositive. This chain joins TRBV6-5 and TRBJ1-5; D possibly corresponds to TRBD1 (6 bases). The CDR3 reads CASSYSIAGAGQPQHF. The CDR3 bases are TGTGCCAGCAGTTACTCGATCGCGGGGGCGGGTCAGCCCCAGCATTTT.